This T cell receptor (beta chain) was identified in a study of cytomegalovirus exposure and HLA in healthy donors. The germline V gene has CDR1 MDHEN and CDR2 SYDVKM. The CDR3 is 15 residues long. J lost 1 base, V lost 5 bases, and 7 bases had no gene match. PCR amplification relied on 60 Vbeta primers (plus 13 Jbeta primers). Assay: immunoSEQ multiplex PCR; the TCRdb copy retains only in-frame clones and omits some. The table records some 130,000 clones, approximately 60% of them present only once. This sequence was found in a woman aged 40 to 55 in good health and CMV-seronegative. This chain connects TRBV28 to TRBJ2-7; TRBD1 aligns across 8 bases. Sequenced material: PBMCs. In DNA, the CDR3 is TGTGCCAGCAGTCCAGGACAGGGTCTGTCCTACGAGCAGTACTTC. Protein: CASSPGQGLSYEQYF.